These T cell receptor beta chains were read from a single sample in a study of early T cells in non-severe SARS-CoV-2 infection. TCRdb ran MiXCR on the 5' RACE reads and lists one entry per CDR3 protein. The sample lists 24,000 or so distinct CDR3 sequences, roughly 4.1% seen once, with under 4.5% in the top ten. Source material: whole blood. The receptors derive from an adult who was a healthcare worker with PCR-confirmed SARS-CoV-2 infection or an uninfected control (not recorded which). Each CDR3 is given without its conserved first and last residue. Clone size is given for some rows only: seen once, a few or many times, or a class if the clone is expanded.

abundance	v_gene	CDR3aa
few	TRBV4-1	ASSQAEPLNTEAF
many	TRBV9	TSSVEMRTPGGGELF
-	TRBV6-1	ASSDYEQY
many	TRBV7-8	ASSPSTEAF
many	TRBV15	ATSRDPTDEQY
many	TRBV5-6	ASSLNGAEAF
many	TRBV5-1	ASSFLAGGGTDTQY
-	TRBV4-1	ASSQSLAGGPFTGELF
few	TRBV29-1	SVESQGRTDTQY
many	TRBV7-9	ASGRGDTETQY
many	TRBV29-1	SLVERGREQF
many	TRBV6-1	ASRGVPGQGYNQPQH
many	TRBV28	ASGKRGQAKNIQY
few	TRBV11-2	ASSTGLAGGRGTDTQY
few	TRBV20-1	SARDREASGSNKNIQY
many	TRBV3-1	ASSSWGGEVPGYT
few	TRBV27	ASSFNPESEAF
few	TRBV7-2	ASSSSPASANEQF
many	TRBV29-1	SVYAEGQGDPFVNTEAF
many	TRBV28	ASSSGAYSSYNEQF
many	TRBV29-1	SVKGALETQY
many	TRBV7-3	ASSSNAGAYNEQF
many	TRBV7-9	ASSFPSGGTNEQY
few	TRBV4-2	ASSQEGSTAAGANVLT
many	TRBV2	ASSDGAEGYNEQF
-	TRBV5-1	ASSLAVRQGAEAF
many	TRBV28	ASEGTSYEQY
-	TRBV5-6	ASSTNTEAF
many	TRBV2	ASTPVGEKLF
-	TRBV20-1	SARDLALAGETQY
many	TRBV11-1	ASSPVASGRDEQF
many	TRBV5-1	ASSSAVGAAYNEQF
many	TRBV10-3	AISQGGNGEKLF
many	TRBV20-1	SARGGTGTTDTQY
many	TRBV28	ASSLWSAGELF
-	TRBV5-3	ARSGTGGGNTIY
many	TRBV30	AWRYMGGGEKLF